This T cell receptor (beta chain) derives from a study of technical replicates of blood from a handful of donors (dated by TCRdb to 2017 to 2019). The receptor library was made with the immunoSEQ multiplex PCR assay. TCRdb's version of the immuneACCESS table is confined to in-frame rearrangements and falls short of the full clone set. An unresolved V gene accounts for under half of the shortfall where checked; the remainder is of unknown origin. Recorded for this sample are 45,000 to 65,000 clones; 94% of them occurred a single time. Roughly 0.22% of the sample lies in the top ten. Turning to this clone: Its antigen has not been determined. Base qualities are not recorded, but no much larger clone differs from it by a single base.

The TCR originated in a human donor in good health. Material for sequencing was T cells isolated from PBMCs.

The DNA sequence follows: TGCGCCAGCAGCTTGAACGGGAGGGCCCCGGATGAGCAGTTCTTC. Its protein product is CASSLNGRAPDEQFF. This chain joins TRBV5-1 to TRBJ2-1, and 8 junctional nucleotides match TRBD2. Clipping removes 1 base from V and 8 bases from J, with 8 as the unmatched junction base count. The germline V gene encodes CDR1 SGHRS and CDR2 YFSETQ. Taken from cysteine to phenylalanine, the CDR3 has 15 residues. Only the CDR3 DNA stays, 45 bases, in frame from base 1. The CDR3, completed at both ends by the reference TRBV5-1 and TRBJ2-1 genes, gives the full variable domain KAGVTQTPRYLIKTRGQQVTLSCSPISGHRSVSWYQQTPGQGLQFLFEYFSETQRNKGNFPGRFSGRQFSNSRSEMNVSTLELGDSALYLCASSLNGRAPDEQFFGPGTRLTVL.